Listed below are T cell receptor beta chains from one sample, sequenced in a study of blood T cell repertoires in COVID-19. The protocol was immunoSEQ multiplex PCR, while the TCRdb copy is restricted to in-frame clones and leaves out a portion. The repertoire holds roughly 150,000 clones, with roughly 80% as singletons. Specimen: peripheral blood. These receptors all come from a man between 65 and 85 years old with active or convalescent COVID-19. CDR3s include the opening cysteine and the closing phenylalanine or tryptophan. A D gene is named only where the DNA matches it firmly. Not every row has a clone size; where given, it reads once, few, many or a size class.

cdr3_nt: TGTGCCAGCCACCCGGGCTCTGGGGCCAACGTCCTGACTTTC
cdr3_aa: CASHPGSGANVLTF
v_call: TRBV28
clone_size: .
j_call: TRBJ2-6
d_call: .

cdr3_nt: TGTGCCAGTCACCCTAGCGGGAGAGGCGAGACCCAGTACTTC
cdr3_aa: CASHPSGRGETQYF
v_call: TRBV19
clone_size: once
j_call: TRBJ2-5
d_call: TRBD2

cdr3_nt: TGTGCTAGTGGTTTTAGAAATGAGCAGTTCTTC
cdr3_aa: CASGFRNEQFF
v_call: TRBV12-5
clone_size: .
j_call: TRBJ2-1
d_call: .

cdr3_nt: TGTGCCAGCAGTTCCCCCGCGGCGGCCAGCTCCTACGAGCAGTACTTC
cdr3_aa: CASSSPAAASSYEQYF
v_call: TRBV28
clone_size: .
j_call: TRBJ2-7
d_call: .

cdr3_nt: TGTGCCAGCACCAACCGGGCCTTAGGGGGCTATGGCTACACCTTC
cdr3_aa: CASTNRALGGYGYTF
v_call: TRBV27
clone_size: once
j_call: TRBJ1-2
d_call: .

cdr3_nt: TGTGCCGGGAGTCCCTACAATGAGCAGTTCTTC
cdr3_aa: CAGSPYNEQFF
v_call: TRBV7-9
clone_size: .
j_call: TRBJ2-1
d_call: .

cdr3_nt: TGTGCCAGCAGCTGGGCCGGAGGGGACAGGGTAAATGAAAAACTGTTTTTT
cdr3_aa: CASSWAGGDRVNEKLFF
v_call: TRBV7-9
clone_size: once
j_call: TRBJ1-4
d_call: TRBD1

cdr3_nt: TGTGCCAGCAGCCAATCCTCCGGTAGGGAGCTGTTTTTT
cdr3_aa: CASSQSSGRELFF
v_call: TRBV3-1/TRBV3-2
clone_size: .
j_call: TRBJ2-2
d_call: .

cdr3_nt: TGTGCCAGCACCCCCTTGGGACACATAGGTATCAATGAGCAGTTCTTC
cdr3_aa: CASTPLGHIGINEQFF
v_call: TRBV19
clone_size: .
j_call: TRBJ2-1
d_call: .

cdr3_nt: TGTGCCAGCAGCCAAGATTGGCCTAATTCACCCCTCCACTTT
cdr3_aa: CASSQDWPNSPLHF
v_call: TRBV14
clone_size: .
j_call: TRBJ1-6
d_call: .

cdr3_nt: TGTGCCAGCAGCCTGACTAGCGGGAGTATAGAGCAGTACTTC
cdr3_aa: CASSLTSGSIEQYF
v_call: TRBV11-2
clone_size: .
j_call: TRBJ2-7
d_call: TRBD2

cdr3_nt: TGTGCCAGCAGCTTACGCCGGGGGACCTACGAGCAGTACTTC
cdr3_aa: CASSLRRGTYEQYF
v_call: TRBV7-8
clone_size: .
j_call: TRBJ2-7
d_call: .

cdr3_nt: TGTGCCATCAGGACCGAACCACCAGGCGAGCAGTACTTC
cdr3_aa: CAIRTEPPGEQYF
v_call: TRBV10-3
clone_size: .
j_call: TRBJ2-7
d_call: .

cdr3_nt: TGTGCCATCGGGACAGGGTCTCCCGGGGCCAACGTCCTGACTTTC
cdr3_aa: CAIGTGSPGANVLTF
v_call: TRBV10-3
clone_size: .
j_call: TRBJ2-6
d_call: TRBD1

cdr3_nt: TGTGCCAGTAGTATAACGGGGGGCGTTGGCTACACCTTC
cdr3_aa: CASSITGGVGYTF
v_call: TRBV19
clone_size: .
j_call: TRBJ1-2
d_call: .

cdr3_nt: TGTGCCAGCGTGGGACAGAACACTGAAGCTTTCTTT
cdr3_aa: CASVGQNTEAFF
v_call: TRBV7-9
clone_size: once
j_call: TRBJ1-1
d_call: .

cdr3_nt: TGTGCCAGCAGCCCGCGGACAGGGGATAGCTATGGCTACACCTTC
cdr3_aa: CASSPRTGDSYGYTF
v_call: TRBV5-4
clone_size: .
j_call: TRBJ1-2
d_call: TRBD1

cdr3_nt: TGTGCCAGCAGTTTATGGGGACAGGGGGCGGTTCAGCCCCAGCATTTT
cdr3_aa: CASSLWGQGAVQPQHF
v_call: TRBV28
clone_size: .
j_call: TRBJ1-5
d_call: TRBD1

cdr3_nt: TGTGCCACCAGCAGAGAAAGAGGGATCCCCCAGTACTTC
cdr3_aa: CATSRERGIPQYF
v_call: TRBV15
clone_size: .
j_call: TRBJ2-5
d_call: .

cdr3_nt: TGTGCCAGCAGCTTAGATCGTACAGCCAACACCGGGGAGCTGTTTTTT
cdr3_aa: CASSLDRTANTGELFF
v_call: TRBV11-3
clone_size: .
j_call: TRBJ2-2
d_call: .

cdr3_nt: TGTGCCAGCAGCTCAGATTGGACCGGGGAGCTGTTTTTT
cdr3_aa: CASSSDWTGELFF
v_call: TRBV7-3
clone_size: .
j_call: TRBJ2-2
d_call: .

cdr3_nt: TGTGCCAGCAGTTACGGAGGAAGAGGGTGGTCGACCTACGAGCAGTACTTC
cdr3_aa: CASSYGGRGWSTYEQYF
v_call: TRBV6-2/TRBV6-3
clone_size: .
j_call: TRBJ2-7
d_call: .

cdr3_nt: TGTGCCAGCAGCGTAGTTCCAGAAACCTACAATGAGCAGTTCTTC
cdr3_aa: CASSVVPETYNEQFF
v_call: TRBV9
clone_size: .
j_call: TRBJ2-1
d_call: .

cdr3_nt: TGTGCCAGCAGCCGGGACACCTACAATGAGCAGTTCTTC
cdr3_aa: CASSRDTYNEQFF
v_call: TRBV2
clone_size: .
j_call: TRBJ2-1
d_call: .

cdr3_nt: TGTGCCAGCAGCTCAAGACAGGGGGCTAGCACTGAAGCTTTCTTT
cdr3_aa: CASSSRQGASTEAFF
v_call: TRBV9
clone_size: .
j_call: TRBJ1-1
d_call: TRBD1

cdr3_nt: TGCAGCGTTGTAACGGACACTGAAGCTTTCTTT
cdr3_aa: CSVVTDTEAFF
v_call: TRBV29-1
clone_size: .
j_call: TRBJ1-1
d_call: .

cdr3_nt: TGTGCCAGCAGTAGGGATGGGGGGGAAAAACTGTTTTTT
cdr3_aa: CASSRDGGEKLFF
v_call: TRBV28
clone_size: .
j_call: TRBJ1-4
d_call: .

cdr3_nt: TGTGCCAGCAGCCCCGGGACAACACCCTACGAGCAGTACTTC
cdr3_aa: CASSPGTTPYEQYF
v_call: TRBV7-2
clone_size: once
j_call: TRBJ2-7
d_call: .

cdr3_nt: TGTGCCAGCAGCTCCGATCAGGGGGCAGGTGGCTACACCTTC
cdr3_aa: CASSSDQGAGGYTF
v_call: TRBV7-2
clone_size: .
j_call: TRBJ1-2
d_call: TRBD1

cdr3_nt: TGTGCCAGCTCACCACAGGGGACAGGAAATAATTCACCCCTCCACTTT
cdr3_aa: CASSPQGTGNNSPLHF
v_call: TRBV18
clone_size: .
j_call: TRBJ1-6
d_call: TRBD1

cdr3_nt: TGTGCCAGCAGCCCAGGGGGGCAAGTTGGCTACACCTTC
cdr3_aa: CASSPGGQVGYTF
v_call: TRBV11-2
clone_size: few
j_call: TRBJ1-2
d_call: TRBD1

cdr3_nt: TGTGCCAGCAGCGTAGAGTCGGGAGGGAGAACTGAAGCTTTCTTT
cdr3_aa: CASSVESGGRTEAFF
v_call: TRBV9
clone_size: few
j_call: TRBJ1-1
d_call: .

cdr3_nt: TGTGCCAGTAGTATTGAGGAGGACAGTTATAGCAATCAGCCCCAGCATTTT
cdr3_aa: CASSIEEDSYSNQPQHF
v_call: TRBV19
clone_size: .
j_call: TRBJ1-5
d_call: .

cdr3_nt: TGCAGCGTCGCACCGGGACTCGCTCAAGAGACCCAGTACTTC
cdr3_aa: CSVAPGLAQETQYF
v_call: TRBV29-1
clone_size: .
j_call: TRBJ2-5
d_call: .

cdr3_nt: TGTGCCAGTAGTATAGGAGGGACTCCCGTCTTCCGTCCGTACTTC
cdr3_aa: CASSIGGTPVFRPYF
v_call: TRBV19
clone_size: .
j_call: TRBJ2-7
d_call: .

cdr3_nt: TGTGCCTGGAGTGGAGGAGCCCTCTCCTACAATGAGCAGTTCTTC
cdr3_aa: CAWSGGALSYNEQFF
v_call: TRBV30
clone_size: .
j_call: TRBJ2-1
d_call: .

cdr3_nt: TGTGCCAGCTCACCACTGGACTTGAACACTGAAGCTTTCTTT
cdr3_aa: CASSPLDLNTEAFF
v_call: TRBV18
clone_size: .
j_call: TRBJ1-1
d_call: .

cdr3_nt: TGTGCCAGCAGCTCTAGGATAAACTATGGCTACACCTTC
cdr3_aa: CASSSRINYGYTF
v_call: TRBV6-5
clone_size: once
j_call: TRBJ1-2
d_call: .

cdr3_nt: TGTGCCAGCAGTGGACAGCAATATAATTCACCCCTCCACTTT
cdr3_aa: CASSGQQYNSPLHF
v_call: TRBV25-1
clone_size: .
j_call: TRBJ1-6
d_call: .

cdr3_nt: TGTGCCAGCAGTGAAGACATAAACATTCAGTACTTC
cdr3_aa: CASSEDINIQYF
v_call: TRBV2
clone_size: .
j_call: TRBJ2-4
d_call: .

cdr3_nt: TGCGCCAGCAGCTTGGGTACAGGCCTGAGCTCCTACAATGAGCAGTTCTTC
cdr3_aa: CASSLGTGLSSYNEQFF
v_call: TRBV5-1
clone_size: .
j_call: TRBJ2-1
d_call: .